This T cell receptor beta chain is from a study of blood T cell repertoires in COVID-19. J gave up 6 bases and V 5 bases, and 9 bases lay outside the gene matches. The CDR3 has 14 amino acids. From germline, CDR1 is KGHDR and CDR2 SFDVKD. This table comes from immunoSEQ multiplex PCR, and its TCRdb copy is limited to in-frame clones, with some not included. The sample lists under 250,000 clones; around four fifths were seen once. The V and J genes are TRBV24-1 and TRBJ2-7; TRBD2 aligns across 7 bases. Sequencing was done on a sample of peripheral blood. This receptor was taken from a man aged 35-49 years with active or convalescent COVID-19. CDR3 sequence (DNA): TGTGCCACCAGTGGGGGGGGGAACACGGTCGAGCAGTACTTC. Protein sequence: CATSGGGNTVEQYF.